This T cell receptor beta chain emerged from a study of T cell responses to AZD1222 COVID-19 vaccine. Germline lookup yields CDR1 LNHDA and CDR2 SQIVND (reference sequence). V was trimmed by 0 bases and J by 4 bases, leaving 16 bases between them. The CDR3 contains 16 residues. Assay: immunoSEQ multiplex PCR; the TCRdb copy retains only in-frame clones and omits some. Of fewer than 200,000 clones detected, about 89% appear once; the ten largest clones hold about 1.8%. The chain carries TRBV19 and TRBJ2-7, with D unresolved. The clonotype originates from an adult who received the AZD1222 COVID-19 vaccine. The sample here was peripheral blood, taken 28 days after the second AZD1222 dose. The CDR3 sequence: CASSIDLGSLGYEQYF. CDR3 sequence (DNA): TGTGCCAGTAGTATAGACCTGGGGTCCCTCGGATACGAGCAGTACTTC.